The rows below give T cell receptor beta chains drawn from one sample of a study of T cell responses to AZD1222 COVID-19 vaccine. Clones were sequenced by immunoSEQ multiplex PCR, and TCRdb holds only the in-frame ones, with some missing. The sample includes about 130,000 clones, over 65% of them seen just once. Sequences were derived from peripheral blood, sampled on day 0 of AZD1222 vaccination. The receptors stem from an adult in good health. The CDR3 runs from the conserved cysteine through the conserved F or W. Each record gives: J gene, D gene, clone size, V gene, CDR3 DNA, CDR3 protein. D genes are given only for firm matches. The size field is filled for only some rows; it gives once, few, many or a size class.

TRBJ1-5,NA,NA,TRBV7-2,TGTGCCAGCGGGGCAGATAGCAATCAGCCCCAGCATTTT,CASGADSNQPQHF
TRBJ1-5,NA,few,TRBV6-1,TGTGCCAGCAGTGAAGGCCGAGGCAGTAGCAATCAGCCCCAGCATTTT,CASSEGRGSSNQPQHF
TRBJ1-1,TRBD1,NA,TRBV6-6,TGTGCCAGCAGTTACCCGACAGGGACGAACACTGAAGCTTTCTTT,CASSYPTGTNTEAFF
TRBJ2-7,TRBD1,NA,TRBV28,TGTGCCAGCTATGGGACAGGGAGCTCCTACGAGCAGTACTTC,CASYGTGSSYEQYF
TRBJ1-6,TRBD1,NA,TRBV18,TGTGCCAGCTCACTCGCGCAACAGGGGGGGAATTCACCCCTCCACTTT,CASSLAQQGGNSPLHF
TRBJ1-1,NA,NA,TRBV7-8,TGTGCCAGCAGCTTAGGTCCAGTAACCGAAGCTTTCTTT,CASSLGPVTEAFF
TRBJ1-2,NA,few,TRBV19,TGTGCCAGTAGCCAATCCCGTGGGCGTCTCGGTAACTATGGCTACACCTTC,CASSQSRGRLGNYGYTF
TRBJ2-3,NA,NA,TRBV24-1,TGTGCCACCAGTGATTGGTCAGGGTCCACAGATACGCAGTATTTT,CATSDWSGSTDTQYF
TRBJ2-6,NA,NA,TRBV6-1,TGTGCCAGCAGTGAAGCGCTAAGGAGAGGGGCCAACGTCCTGACTTTC,CASSEALRRGANVLTF
TRBJ1-1,NA,NA,TRBV7-2,TGTGCCAGCAGCCACGGGGGCAGTCTAAGAGCTTTCTTT,CASSHGGSLRAFF
TRBJ1-1,TRBD1,NA,TRBV2,TGTGCCAGCAGTGTAACGACAGGGCCGACTGAAGCTTTCTTT,CASSVTTGPTEAFF
TRBJ2-3,NA,NA,TRBV19,TGTGCCAGTAGAGGGACTAGCACAGATACGCAGTATTTT,CASRGTSTDTQYF
TRBJ1-4,NA,NA,TRBV2,TGTGCCAGCAGCGCCCAGGGTCGGACTAATGAAAAACTGTTTTTT,CASSAQGRTNEKLFF
TRBJ2-2,NA,NA,TRBV5-1,TGCGCCAGCAGCCCTAAAGCGGGCACCGGGGAGCTGTTTTTT,CASSPKAGTGELFF
TRBJ2-3,TRBD1,NA,TRBV5-4,TGTGCCAGCAGCTTACCCCGACAGGGGGTCACAGATACGCAGTATTTT,CASSLPRQGVTDTQYF
TRBJ2-7,NA,once,TRBV9,TGTGCCAGCAGCGTTGGAGGGGAGTCCTACGAGCAGTACTTC,CASSVGGESYEQYF
TRBJ2-6,NA,NA,TRBV5-8,TGTGCCAGCAGCTTGTGGGACATACGAACTGGGGCCAACGTCCTGACTTTC,CASSLWDIRTGANVLTF
TRBJ2-5,NA,NA,TRBV29-1,TGCAGCGGTCGGGGCCCCCAAGAGACCCAGTACTTC,CSGRGPQETQYF
TRBJ2-3,TRBD2,NA,TRBV5-6,TGTGCCAGCAGCTTGCCTAGCGGGGGGGCAGATACGCAGTATTTT,CASSLPSGGADTQYF
TRBJ2-7,NA,NA,TRBV3-1/TRBV3-2,TGTGCCAGCAGCCAAGGAGGGGGTATTTACTTC,CASSQGGGIYF
TRBJ2-7,NA,NA,TRBV6-5,TGTGCCAGCAGTTACAGGGTTCAGAACGAGCAGTACTTC,CASSYRVQNEQYF
TRBJ1-2,NA,NA,TRBV2,TGTGCCAGCAGGGAGGCTAACTATGGCTACACCTTC,CASREANYGYTF
TRBJ1-1,TRBD1,NA,TRBV7-9,TGTGCCAGCAGCCCACCGGACAGGGCGAACACTGAAGCTTTCTTT,CASSPPDRANTEAFF
TRBJ2-2,NA,NA,TRBV5-1,TGCGCCAGCAGCTTGCTGGAAGGGGCCGACACCGGGGAGCTGTTTTTT,CASSLLEGADTGELFF
TRBJ2-6,NA,NA,TRBV30,TGTGCCTGGAAGTTCTCTGGGGCCAACGTCCTGACTTTC,CAWKFSGANVLTF
TRBJ1-4,NA,NA,TRBV2,TGTGCCAGCAGTACGGACCTTCAGGAAAAACTGTTTTTT,CASSTDLQEKLFF
TRBJ2-7,TRBD1,NA,TRBV5-8,TGTGCCAGCAGCTTGCAGGACAGGTACGAGCAGTACTTC,CASSLQDRYEQYF
TRBJ2-7,NA,NA,TRBV6-5,TGTGCCAGCAGTCTCGGACGGGGCTCCTACGAGCAGTACTTC,CASSLGRGSYEQYF
TRBJ1-1,TRBD1,NA,TRBV7-9,TGTGCCAGCAGCTCCCCGACAGGGAACGAGGACACTGAAGCTTTCTTT,CASSSPTGNEDTEAFF
TRBJ1-3,NA,NA,TRBV24-1,TGTGCCACCAGTGGAGGGGCTGGAAACACCATATATTTT,CATSGGAGNTIYF
TRBJ2-3,NA,NA,TRBV5-1,TGCGCCAGCAGGTATGACCCCTCTAGCACAGATACGCAGTATTTT,CASRYDPSSTDTQYF
TRBJ1-2,TRBD1,NA,TRBV5-1,TGCGCCAGCACCCCCGGGACAGGGAACTATGGCTACACCTTC,CASTPGTGNYGYTF
TRBJ1-1,NA,few,TRBV19,TGTGCCAGTAGTATTCACAGGGACACTGAAGCTTTCTTT,CASSIHRDTEAFF
TRBJ2-2,NA,once,TRBV5-1,TGCGCCAGCAGCTTGTTACCCAGGGGACTTCCGAACACCGGGGAGCTGTTTTTT,CASSLLPRGLPNTGELFF
TRBJ2-5,TRBD1,NA,TRBV29-1,TGCAGCGTTGGGAGACAGGGAGAGACCCAGTACTTC,CSVGRQGETQYF
TRBJ2-7,NA,NA,TRBV28,TGTGCCAGCAGTTCCACAGGCCTTACCCGCTACGAGCAGTACTTC,CASSSTGLTRYEQYF
TRBJ1-1,NA,few,TRBV28,TGTGCCAGCAGTCCCTCGACAGGATACACTGAAGCTTTCTTT,CASSPSTGYTEAFF
TRBJ1-5,NA,NA,TRBV28,TGTGCCAGCAGTCCCTGGGGAGGAGACGGTCAGCCCCAGCATTTT,CASSPWGGDGQPQHF
TRBJ1-1,NA,NA,TRBV6-5,TGTGCCACCGGACGGAAGATGAACACTGAAGCTTTCTTT,CATGRKMNTEAFF
TRBJ1-2,TRBD1,NA,TRBV28,TGTGCCAGCAGCATAGGGGGAGGACAGGGCCACTATGGCTACACCTTC,CASSIGGGQGHYGYTF
TRBJ1-2,TRBD1,NA,TRBV6-5,TGTGCCAGCAGCTACGTAGGGGGCAAGAAGGAATACACCTTC,CASSYVGGKKEYTF
TRBJ2-6,NA,NA,TRBV5-1,TGCGCCAGCAGCTTCACAGTGATCTCTGGGGCCAACGTCCTGACTTTC,CASSFTVISGANVLTF
TRBJ2-5,TRBD2,NA,TRBV4-1,TGCGCCAGCAGCCAAGACCCACAGACTAGCGGGGTGGAAGAGACCCAGTACTTC,CASSQDPQTSGVEETQYF